The 30 T cell receptor beta chains in this list originate from one sample, sequenced in a study of blood T cell repertoires in COVID-19. TCRdb's table, derived via immunoSEQ multiplex PCR, lists solely in-frame clones and lacks some. The table lists about 180,000 clones, around 85% of them singletons. Sample: peripheral blood. The origin of the receptors is a woman aged 80 or older with acute or convalescent COVID-19.

This chain uses TRBV4-3 with TRBJ2-7; no clear D gene. The CDR3 is 14 residues long. V was shortened by 3 bases and J by 0 bases, with 9 bases between the two germline ends. The germline CDR1 and CDR2 sequences are LGHNA and YSLEER. CDR3 DNA sequence: TGCGCCAGCAGCCAGACACGAGCCTCCTACGAGCAGTACTTC. Its translation: CASSQTRASYEQYF.

V gene TRBV12-3 or TRBV12-4 combines with J gene TRBJ2-1; TRBD2 is a possible D gene (5 bases). V was clipped by 6 bases and J by 10 bases, with 13 bases between them. This CDR3 is 12 amino acids long. DNA for the CDR3: TGTGCCAGCAGCACATCAAGGGAGGAGCAGTTCTTC. It encodes CASSTSREEQFF.

J is TRBJ1-2 and V is TRBV29-1, with D maybe TRBD1 (5 bases). CDR1 and CDR2 (germline): SQVTM, ANQGSEA. The CDR3 is made up of 14 amino acids. V gave up 6 bases and J gave up 0 bases, with 14 bases separating them. The CDR3 loop reads CSVGQQPSNYGYTF. The DNA for the CDR3 is TGCAGCGTAGGACAACAACCTTCTAACTATGGCTACACCTTC.

The rearrangement links TRBV19 to TRBJ2-7; tentatively, D is TRBD1 (5 bases). CDR3 length: 14 residues. Trimming cost V 4 bases and J 6 bases, with 16 bases left between them. Looked up from germline, CDR1 is LNHDA and CDR2 is SQIVND (reference sequence). The DNA for the CDR3 is TGTGCCAGTAGTAGTGGGCAGGGAACGGTCGAGCAGTACTTC. Its protein is CASSSGQGTVEQYF. Based on the CDR3 plus reference TRBV19 and TRBJ2-7, the full variable domain is DGGITQSPKYLFRKEGQNVTLSCEQNLNHDAMYWYRQDPGQGLRLIYYSQIVNDFQKGDIAEGYSVSREKKESFPLTVTSAQKNPTAFYLCASSSGQGTVEQYFGPGTRLTVT.

This chain connects TRBV5-6 to TRBJ1-5, with D perhaps matching TRBD1 (6 bases). Germline V lookup: CDR1 SGHDT, CDR2 YYEEEE. This CDR3 contains 14 residues. The V end was cut by 0 bases, the J end by 7 bases, with 11 bases between. The DNA for the CDR3 is TGTGCCAGCAGCTTGGGGGGGACAAACCAGCCCCAGCATTTT. Translated, it gives CASSLGGTNQPQHF.

The sample holds a few counts of this clone. The chain recombines TRBV5-4 with TRBJ2-1; 12 nucleotides line up with TRBD2. The germline V gene has CDR1 SGHNT and CDR2 YYREEE (reference sequence). After removal of 4 bases from V and 10 bases from J, the junction contained 6 bases not matched to a gene. This CDR3 contains 14 residues. The CDR3 nucleotides are TGTGCCAGCAGCACCCTAGCGGGAGGGCAGGAGCAGTTCTTC. Its translation: CASSTLAGGQEQFF.

This clone showed up just a few times. The CDR3 loop is CASKVWTGDYEQYF. The DNA for the CDR3 is TGTGCCAGCAAAGTCTGGACAGGGGACTACGAGCAGTACTTC. The chain joins TRBV6-5 to TRBJ2-7; TRBD1 matches at 9 bases. This CDR3 is built from 14 residues. The V and J ends lost 7 bases and 3 bases, in that order; junction bases with no gene match: 7. CDR1 is MNHEY, CDR2 SVGAGI, per germline.

The rearrangement uses TRBV19 and TRBJ2-3, with D possibly matching TRBD2 (7 bases). V lost 4 bases, J lost 1 base, and 9 bases lay in between. The CDR3 has 14 amino acids. Germline V gives CDR1 LNHDA, CDR2 SQIVND (reference sequence). The CDR3, as DNA: TGTGCCAGTAGTAGCGGGGGCGGCACAGATACGCAGTATTTT. Translating it yields CASSSGGGTDTQYF.

This clone came up once. The rearrangement links TRBV9 to TRBJ1-2; D is undetermined. CDR3 size: 13 residues. CDR1 SGDLS and CDR2 YYNGEE come from the germline V gene. V lost 4 bases to trimming and J lost 3 bases, with 10 bases between them. CDR3 nucleotides: TGTGCCAGCAGCTCCCGGGGATACTATGGCTACACCTTC. This encodes CASSSRGYYGYTF.

The V gene is TRBV10-3, the J gene TRBJ2-1; 10 bases align to TRBD2. Trimming removed 10 bases from V and 9 bases from J; junction bases left unmatched: 9. Germline V gene lookup returns CDR1 ENHRY and CDR2 SYGVKD. The CDR3 is 13 residues long. The CDR3 protein is CATQREGHSEQFF. The CDR3, as DNA: TGTGCCACCCAGCGGGAGGGCCACAGTGAGCAGTTCTTC.

CDR3: CASSSSGLAPFKQYF. The CDR3 DNA reads as TGTGCCAGTAGTAGTTCGGGACTAGCCCCCTTCAAGCAGTACTTC. This chain joins TRBV19 and TRBJ2-7; 9 nucleotides match TRBD2. CDR3 length equals 15 residues. The trim removed 4 bases at V and 8 bases at J, leaving 12 bases unmatched. Germline V gives CDR1 LNHDA, CDR2 SQIVND (reference sequence).

J is TRBJ2-1 and V is TRBV25-1; TRBD1 aligns across 7 bases. The trim removed 7 bases at V and 4 bases at J, leaving 10 bases unmatched. The CDR3 is 15 amino acids. Per germline, CDR1 MGHDK and CDR2 SYGVNS. This CDR3 reads CASTLSGGWYNEQFF. The CDR3 coding sequence is TGTGCCAGCACATTGTCAGGGGGTTGGTACAATGAGCAGTTCTTC.

The chain uses TRBV19 and TRBJ2-1, with TRBD2 matching over 8 bases. Germline V lookup: CDR1 LNHDA, CDR2 SQIVND (reference sequence). The CDR3 is 17 amino acids. The trim removed 0 bases at V and 7 bases at J, leaving 11 bases unmatched. The CDR3 DNA follows: TGTGCCAGTAGTATAGATCAACCAGCGGGAGCGGGGAATGAGCAGTTCTTC. This translates into CASSIDQPAGAGNEQFF.

V and J are TRBV6-5 and TRBJ2-7, with a weak D call TRBD1 (6 bases). CDR1 MNHEY and CDR2 SVGAGI come from the germline V gene. The CDR3 is 15 amino acids. V lost 6 bases to trimming and J lost 2 bases, with 17 bases between them. CDR3 sequence reads: CASSRSESGAYEQYF. The CDR3 DNA reads TGTGCCAGCAGCCGGTCCGAATCAGGGGCCTACGAGCAGTACTTC.

The chain recombines TRBV27 with TRBJ1-5; possibly TRBD1 for D (5 bases). Deletions cut 8 bases from V and 6 bases from J, with 17 bases between. The CDR3 totals 14 residues. Germline V CDR1 and CDR2: MNHEY, SMNVEV (reference sequence). CDR3: CASRFAGGGQPQHF. Here the CDR3 DNA reads TGTGCCAGCCGCTTCGCGGGGGGGGGTCAGCCCCAGCATTTT.

The gene calls are TRBV7-3 and TRBJ2-1; TRBD2 agrees at 11 bases. The CDR3 length is 15 residues. Trimming took 5 bases from V and 5 from J; bases not matched to a gene: 5. CDR1 is SGHTA, CDR2 FQGTGA, per germline. The CDR3 DNA reads as TGTGCCAGCAGCGCTAGCGGGAGGCCTAACAATGAGCAGTTCTTC. Its protein product is CASSASGRPNNEQFF.

This clone was seen more than once but under ten times. The V and J genes are TRBV9 and TRBJ1-6; D call uncertain. CDR1 and CDR2 from the germline V gene are SGDLS and YYNGEE. The V end lost 3 bases, the J end lost 0 bases, and 10 bases lay between the germline ends. This CDR3 region has 16 residues. The CDR3 region has the DNA TGTGCCAGCAGCGCCTCGGGGAGCTCCTATAATTCACCCCTCCACTTT. Translated: CASSASGSSYNSPLHF.

The V gene is TRBV7-9, the J gene TRBJ2-5; 11 bases align to TRBD1. The CDR3 extends over 15 amino acids. Germline lookup yields CDR1 SEHNR and CDR2 FQNEAQ (reference sequence). Trimming took 2 bases from V and 4 from J; bases not matched to a gene: 3. The DNA of the CDR3 is TGTGCCAGCAGCTTACGGACAGGGGGCGTAGAGACCCAGTACTTC. This codes for CASSLRTGGVETQYF.

The chain employs TRBV3-1 (or the pseudogene TRBV3-2) and TRBJ2-7; 12 positions match TRBD1. After removal of 9 bases from V and 4 bases from J, the junction contained 4 bases not matched to a gene. The CDR3 totals 13 residues. Germline V CDR1 and CDR2: LGHDT, YNNKEL (reference sequence). CDR3 residues: CARGTGGFYEQYF. DNA for the CDR3: TGTGCCAGAGGGACAGGGGGCTTTTACGAGCAGTACTTC.

V is TRBV11-2 and J is TRBJ2-7; tentative D call: TRBD2 (7 bases). Germline V CDR1 and CDR2: SGHAT, FQNNGV. CDR3 length: 13 residues. The V gene lost 3 bases and the J gene lost 4 bases, with 10 bases spanning the gap. The CDR3 region is CASSFGGLYEQYF. As DNA, the CDR3 is TGTGCCAGCAGCTTCGGGGGGCTATACGAGCAGTACTTC.

This rearrangement joins TRBV12-5 to TRBJ1-3, with TRBD1 identical over 7 bases. The V gene end was trimmed by 2 bases and the J gene end by 0 bases; junction bases not matched to a gene: 7. The CDR3 is 17 residues long. The germline CDR1 and CDR2 sequences are LGHNT and FRNRAP. This CDR3 is CASGLRPGTASGNTIYF. The DNA of the CDR3 is TGTGCTAGTGGTTTGAGGCCCGGGACAGCCTCTGGAAACACCATATATTTT.

The chain joins TRBV5-1 to TRBJ2-7; 9 bases agree with TRBD1. The V segment lost 4 bases and the J segment 6 bases; nucleotides outside the gene matches: 11. The CDR3 length is 15 residues. CDR1 and CDR2 (germline): SGHRS, YFSETQ. CDR3 sequence (DNA): TGCGCCAGCAGCCCTACCGGGACAGGGTCTTCCGAGCAGTACTTC. Its protein product is CASSPTGTGSSEQYF. Together with reference TRBV5-1 and TRBJ2-7, the CDR3 gives the full variable domain: KAGVTQTPRYLIKTRGQQVTLSCSPISGHRSVSWYQQTPGQGLQFLFEYFSETQRNKGNFPGRFSGRQFSNSRSEMNVSTLELGDSALYLCASSPTGTGSSEQYFGPGTRLTVT.

The chain is built from TRBV30 and TRBJ2-3, with 8 bases fitting TRBD2. Germline lookup yields CDR1 GTSNPN and CDR2 SVGIG (reference sequence). The CDR3 is 14 amino acids. The CDR3 protein is CAYSGTGSTDTQYF. The CDR3 bases are TGTGCTTATAGCGGGACCGGAAGCACAGATACGCAGTATTTT.

This clone was seen a handful of times. The chain uses TRBV7-2 and TRBJ1-2; D call uncertain. The CDR3 sequence is 15 residues long. Trimming removed 0 bases at V and 2 bases at J, with 10 bases between. Germline V gene sequence: CDR1 SGHTA, CDR2 FQGNSA. DNA of the CDR3: TGTGCCAGCAGCTTAGCGGGCAGCTCCAACTATGGCTACACCTTC. Its translation is CASSLAGSSNYGYTF.

This clone was counted once. The chain carries TRBV11-2 and TRBJ2-1; D may be TRBD1 (5 bases). CDR3 length: 14 residues. Germline assignment: CDR1 SGHAT and CDR2 FQNNGV. V was shortened by 5 bases and J by 3 bases, with 11 bases between the two germline ends. The CDR3 region has the DNA TGTGCCAGCAGCACAGGCCCACTCTACAATGAGCAGTTCTTC. Its translation: CASSTGPLYNEQFF.

The chain combines TRBV12-5 with TRBJ1-3; the D is unclear. Trimming stripped 1 base from V and 0 bases from J, with 7 bases between. The germline V gene encodes CDR1 LGHNT and CDR2 FRNRAP. The CDR3 covers 15 residues. The CDR3 DNA is TGTGCTAGTGGTTTGGACTTCCCCTCTGGAAACACCATATATTTT. Translation gives CASGLDFPSGNTIYF.

This rearrangement joins TRBV6-2 or TRBV6-3 to TRBJ1-5, with TRBD1 identical over 7 bases. Trimming cost V 2 bases and J 7 bases; bases outside gene matches: 5. The germline V gene has CDR1 MNHEY and CDR2 SVGEGT. The CDR3 is 14 amino acids. The DNA of the CDR3 is TGTGCCAGCAGTTACCTTGACAGGGAACAGCCCCAGCATTTT. Translation: CASSYLDREQPQHF.

V gene TRBV27 combines with J gene TRBJ1-2, with D possibly matching TRBD1 (5 bases). The CDR3 covers 16 residues. Germline assignment: CDR1 MNHEY and CDR2 SMNVEV (reference sequence). V lost 4 bases to trimming and J lost 5 bases, with 20 bases between them. The CDR3 DNA follows: TGTGCCAGCAGTTCGAATGCAAGACAGATTCTTTATGGCTACACCTTC. Its protein is CASSSNARQILYGYTF.

This clone has just a few counts. The chain employs TRBV29-1 and TRBJ1-4; no firm D call. Looked up from germline, CDR1 is SQVTM and CDR2 is ANQGSEA. This CDR3 region has 14 residues. V lost 0 bases, J lost 7 bases, and 12 bases lay in between. Here the CDR3 DNA reads TGCAGCGTTGAAGAGAGAGGGTTTGGTGAAAAACTGTTTTTT. Its protein is CSVEERGFGEKLFF. The full variable domain, rest sourced from reference TRBV29-1 and TRBJ1-4, is SAVISQKPSRDICQRGTSLTIQCQVDSQVTMMFWYRQQPGQSLTLIATANQGSEATYESGFVIDKFPISRPNLTFSTLTVSNMSPEDSSIYLCSVEERGFGEKLFFGSGTQLSVL.

The chain combines TRBV20-1 with TRBJ1-2; 8 nucleotides agree with TRBD1. This CDR3 contains 14 residues. Trimming at V came to 3 bases and at J to 8 bases, leaving 11 bases not matched to a gene. Per germline, CDR1 DFQATT and CDR2 SNEGSKA (reference sequence). The CDR3 DNA reads as TGCAGTGCTAGTGGGGGACAGGCGCCTAGGGGCTACACCTTC. Amino acids: CSASGGQAPRGYTF.